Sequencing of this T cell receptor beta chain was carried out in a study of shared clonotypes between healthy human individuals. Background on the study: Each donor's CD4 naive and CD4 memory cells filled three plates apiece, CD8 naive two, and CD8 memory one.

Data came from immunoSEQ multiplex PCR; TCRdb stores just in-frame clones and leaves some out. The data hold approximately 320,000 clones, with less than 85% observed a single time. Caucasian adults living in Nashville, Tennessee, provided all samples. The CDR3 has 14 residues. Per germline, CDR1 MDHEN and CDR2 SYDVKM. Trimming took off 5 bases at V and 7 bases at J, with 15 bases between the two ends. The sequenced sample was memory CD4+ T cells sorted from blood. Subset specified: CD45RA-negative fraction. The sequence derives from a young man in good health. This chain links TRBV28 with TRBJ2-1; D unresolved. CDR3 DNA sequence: TGTGCCAGCAGTCTGGGTTCCCTAAAAAATGAGCAGTTCTTC. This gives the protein CASSLGSLKNEQFF.